A single sample gave rise to the 24 T cell receptor beta chains below, sequenced in a study of beta chain features in type 1 diabetes. The authors reverse transcribed all of the isolated RNA, so sequencing captured expressed TCRB transcripts. Some clones are missing from TCRdb's copy, which holds only in-frame ones; the method was immunoSEQ multiplex PCR. This sample has 120,000 to 150,000 clones; about 7% occur once, and the top ten carry roughly 1.5%. Sequencing was performed on central memory CD4+ T cells from blood. The receptors were gathered from a woman aged 30 to 39 in good health.

This chain links TRBV5-1 with TRBJ2-3, with 15 positions matching TRBD2. Germline V gives CDR1 SGHRS, CDR2 YFSETQ. Trimming at V came to 4 bases and at J to 0 bases, leaving 9 bases not matched to a gene. This CDR3 contains 19 residues. The CDR3 sequence: CASSPGLAGGLRSTDTQYF. CDR3 sequence (DNA): TGCGCCAGCAGCCCCGGACTAGCGGGAGGGCTGAGGAGCACAGATACGCAGTATTTT.

The chain links TRBV4-2 to TRBJ2-3, with 11 bases aligning to TRBD2. J lost 3 bases, V lost 3 bases, and 5 bases had no gene match. Germline V gives CDR1 LGHNA, CDR2 YNFKEQ. The CDR3 is made up of 16 amino acids. The CDR3 spells CASSQPGLAATDTQYF. In DNA form, the CDR3 reads TGTGCCAGCAGCCAGCCGGGACTAGCGGCTACAGATACGCAGTATTTT.

The chain joins TRBV2 to TRBJ2-7; the match to TRBD1 covers 9 bases. CDR1 SNHLY and CDR2 FYNNEI come from the germline V gene. V was clipped by 5 bases and J by 2 bases; unmatched bases: 4. The CDR3 runs to 14 residues. The CDR3 loop reads CASSSGTGTYEQYF. DNA for the CDR3: TGTGCCAGCAGTTCCGGGACAGGGACCTACGAGCAGTACTTC.

There are a few counts of this clone. The rearrangement joins TRBV30 to TRBJ1-4; TRBD1 is a possible D gene (5 bases). The CDR3 length is 14 residues. Germline V gene lookup returns CDR1 GTSNPN and CDR2 SVGIG (reference sequence). Deletions cut 2 bases from V and 7 bases from J, with 14 bases between. CDR3 nucleotide sequence: TGTGCCTGGAGTAAACTACAGGAGAGTGAAAAACTGTTTTTT. Amino acid sequence: CAWSKLQESEKLFF. Full variable domain (missing parts from reference TRBV30 and TRBJ1-4): SQTIHQWPATLVQPVGSPLSLECTVEGTSNPNLYWYRQAAGRGLQLLFYSVGIGQISSEVPQNLSASRPQDRQFILSSKKLLLSDSGFYLCAWSKLQESEKLFFGSGTQLSVL.

The V gene is TRBV27, the J gene TRBJ1-2; D possibly corresponds to TRBD1 (6 bases). V lost 0 bases and J 1 base, leaving 15 bases between the germline ends. The length of the CDR3 is 17 residues. Germline values: CDR1 MNHEY, CDR2 SMNVEV (reference sequence). This chain's CDR3 is CASSLSPRQAGNYGYTF. Written as DNA, the CDR3 is TGTGCCAGCAGTTTATCTCCCCGACAGGCGGGTAACTATGGCTACACCTTC.

This clone was detected many times. The chain uses TRBV29-1 and TRBJ2-3; TRBD1 agrees at 9 bases. The CDR3 is 15 amino acids. Germline CDR1 SQVTM, CDR2 ANQGSEA. V was pared by 4 bases and J by 5 bases, with 10 bases of the junction left unmatched. In DNA form, the CDR3 reads TGCAGCGTTGGAGGGACAGGGAGTTTTGTAGATACGCAGTATTTT. Its translation is CSVGGTGSFVDTQYF.

The V gene is TRBV5-1, the J gene TRBJ1-1, with D possibly matching TRBD1 (5 bases). Germline CDR1 is SGHRS and CDR2 is YFSETQ. The CDR3 consists of 17 residues. V was clipped by 0 bases and J by 3 bases, with 18 bases between them. CDR3 bases: TGCGCCAGCAGCTTGGCCTTGGCAGGGTGGGAGGACACTGAAGCTTTCTTT. Translated: CASSLALAGWEDTEAFF.

This clone was detected ten times or more. V and J are TRBV28 and TRBJ1-2; tentative D call: TRBD1 (5 bases). CDR1 is MDHEN and CDR2 is SYDVKM in the germline V gene. Trimming cost V 2 bases and J 4 bases, with 17 bases left between them. The length of the CDR3 is 16 residues. The CDR3 here is CASSLPGGPVIYGYTF. The CDR3 DNA is TGTGCCAGCAGTTTACCGGGGGGACCCGTGATCTATGGCTACACCTTC.

The chain is built from TRBV4-1 and TRBJ2-1; D not certain. The CDR3 runs to 13 residues. Germline V gene lookup returns CDR1 MGHRA and CDR2 YSYEKL. The V gene lost 2 bases and the J gene lost 4 bases, with 6 bases spanning the gap. The CDR3 here is CASSQYVYNEQFF. CDR3 bases: TGCGCCAGCAGCCAATATGTATACAATGAGCAGTTCTTC.

This chain connects TRBV15 to TRBJ1-4; 9 positions agree with TRBD1. Germline values: CDR1 LNHNV, CDR2 YYDKDF (reference sequence). This CDR3 region has 14 residues. V lost 6 bases and J lost 9; bases outside the gene matches: 8. For the CDR3, the DNA is TGTGCCACCAGTCCGGACAGGGGAAGGCAAAAACTGTTTTTT. Its translation: CATSPDRGRQKLFF.

This clone appeared a few times. At one boundary the junction diverges from the germline segment, which might be a read error. J is TRBJ1-2 and V is TRBV6-4, with TRBD1 as a possible D gene (6 bases). This CDR3 is 11 amino acids long. Germline V lookup: CDR1 MRHNA, CDR2 SNTAGT. The CDR3: CASSYSGAYTF. The CDR3, as DNA: TGTGCCAGCAGTTACTCGGGGGCCTACACCTTC.

This rearrangement joins TRBV28 to TRBJ2-6, with 9 nucleotides matching TRBD2. V dropped 3 bases and J dropped 0; count of bases not matched to a gene: 12. CDR1 MDHEN and CDR2 SYDVKM come from the germline V gene. CDR3 length: 20 residues. The CDR3 loop reads CASSLTTPGLALSGANVLTF. In DNA form, the CDR3 reads TGTGCCAGCAGTTTGACAACGCCGGGACTAGCCCTCTCTGGGGCCAACGTCCTGACTTTC.

The chain recombines TRBV5-1 with TRBJ2-3; 10 bases line up with TRBD2. The J segment lost 3 bases and the V segment lost 0 bases, leaving 4 bases of the junction unmatched. CDR3 size: 16 residues. Germline V gene lookup returns CDR1 SGHRS and CDR2 YFSETQ. CDR3 DNA sequence: TGCGCCAGCAGCTTGGGCCTAGCGGGAGAGACAGATACGCAGTATTTT. Its translation: CASSLGLAGETDTQYF.

This clone was recorded a few times. This rearrangement joins TRBV6-9 to TRBJ2-7; a possible D gene is TRBD1 (6 bases). The CDR3 loop spans 15 amino acids. Looked up from germline, CDR1 is MNHGY and CDR2 is SVAAGI. The V end was cut by 2 bases, the J end by 5 bases, with 16 bases between. The CDR3 coding sequence is TGTGCCAGCAGTTATGTTGGCAGGGGCCCGCACGAGCAGTACTTC. Protein sequence: CASSYVGRGPHEQYF.

In this sample, this clone turned up a few times. The V and J genes are TRBV19 and TRBJ1-2; D call uncertain. Germline CDR1 LNHDA, CDR2 SQIVND (reference sequence). Trimming pared 1 base from V and 5 bases from J, leaving 14 bases between. CDR3 length equals 15 residues. The CDR3 sequence: CASSIGQAKPYGYTF. CDR3 DNA sequence: TGTGCCAGTAGTATAGGCCAGGCTAAACCGTATGGCTACACCTTC.

The chain has TRBV4-1 and TRBJ2-2, with D perhaps TRBD1 (6 bases). The CDR3 is 14 residues long. The V end was cut by 6 bases, the J end by 3 bases, with 11 bases between. CDR1 and CDR2 from the germline V gene are MGHRA and YSYEKL. The CDR3 region is CASRRTGYTGELFF. DNA of the CDR3: TGCGCCAGCAGAAGAACAGGGTACACCGGGGAGCTGTTTTTT.

The table lists this clone with a few counts. The CDR3, as DNA: TGTGCCAGCAGCTTCATCAACGAACGGGGGACCCAGCAGTTCTTC. The encoded protein is CASSFINERGTQQFF. This sequence joins TRBV7-2 and TRBJ2-1; D is perhaps TRBD2 (6 bases). Trimming removed 3 bases at V and 11 bases at J, with 20 bases between. Germline CDR1 reads SGHTA; CDR2 reads FQGNSA. The CDR3 has 15 residues.

The rearrangement links TRBV28 to TRBJ1-3; TRBD1 is a possible D gene (5 bases). Germline V gene lookup returns CDR1 MDHEN and CDR2 SYDVKM. The CDR3 runs 16 residues. The V and J ends lost 4 bases and 0 bases respectively, with 13 bases between them. Here the CDR3 reads CASSSMLGGSGNTIYF. CDR3 coding DNA: TGTGCCAGCAGTTCGATGCTGGGGGGCTCTGGAAACACCATATATTTT.

This chain links TRBV11-1 with TRBJ2-5; D gene unclear. The CDR3 sequence is 13 residues long. V lost 5 bases, J lost 5 bases, and 12 bases lay in between. CDR1 and CDR2 from the germline V gene are SGHAT and FQDESV (reference sequence). CDR3 in amino acids: CASSPGSGETQYF. CDR3 nucleotide sequence: TGTGCCAGCAGCCCCGGGTCCGGGGAGACCCAGTACTTC.

The V and J genes are TRBV7-2 and TRBJ1-5; D gene unclear. CDR1 SGHTA and CDR2 FQGNSA come from the germline V gene. The V end was cut by 7 bases, the J end by 3 bases, with 16 bases between. The CDR3 length is 15 residues. The CDR3 loop reads CASTPGSSLNQPQHF. In nucleotides, the CDR3 is TGTGCCAGCACCCCGGGGTCCTCTCTCAATCAGCCCCAGCATTTT.

There are a few counts of this clone. This rearrangement joins TRBV7-6 to TRBJ1-1; tentative D call: TRBD1 (5 bases). The CDR3 is 14 residues long. The V end lost 2 bases, the J end lost 0 bases, and 7 bases lay between the germline ends. Germline V CDR1 and CDR2: SGHVS, FNYEAQ. The CDR3 is CASSLQGMNTEAFF. The DNA for the CDR3 is TGTGCCAGCAGCTTACAGGGTATGAACACTGAAGCTTTCTTT.

This clone was recorded many times. J is TRBJ2-3 and V is TRBV29-1; TRBD2 aligns across 7 bases. Germline CDR1 reads SQVTM; CDR2 reads ANQGSEA. With 3 bases clipped from V and 7 bases from J, the junction kept 4 bases outside the gene matches. The CDR3 consists of 12 residues. The CDR3 DNA is TGCAGCGTTGAGCCTAGCGGCAATACGCAGTATTTT. Protein product: CSVEPSGNTQYF.

The chain is built from TRBV4-3 and TRBJ2-7, with a weak D call TRBD1 (5 bases). Looked up from germline, CDR1 is LGHNA and CDR2 is YSLEER. The CDR3 is 14 amino acids. Deletions cut 5 bases from V and 3 bases from J, with 14 bases between. CDR3 amino acids: CASSLASGHYEQYF. The CDR3 nucleotides are TGCGCCAGCAGCTTGGCATCAGGACACTACGAGCAGTACTTC.

This clone was seen a few times. The V call is TRBV19, the J call TRBJ2-3, with 8 bases fitting TRBD2. The V gene end was trimmed by 7 bases and the J gene end by 4 bases; junction bases not matched to a gene: 7. Germline CDR1 reads LNHDA; CDR2 reads SQIVND (reference sequence). The CDR3 extends over 14 amino acids. As DNA, the CDR3 is TGTGCCAGTAAAAACGGGAGGGCGTCAGATACGCAGTATTTT. Protein sequence: CASKNGRASDTQYF.